A single sample gave rise to the 31 T cell receptor beta chains below, sequenced in a study of monozygotic twins with inflammatory bowel disease. No DNA is given; TCRdb re-called the 5' RACE reads and lists each CDR3 protein once. Its listing shows around 190,000 distinct CDR3 sequences. Material for sequencing was blood. These receptors were taken from a human donor with ulcerative colitis or Crohn's disease, or a healthy co-twin of an affected twin (not recorded which).

This chain links TRBV10-1 with TRBJ2-3; TCRdb's D call of TRBD1 is untestable without DNA. The CDR3 is 13 amino acids. From germline, CDR1 is WNHNN and CDR2 SYGVQD (reference sequence). The CDR3 sequence: CASSPRTGDTQYF.

The gene calls are TRBV20-1 and TRBJ2-5; TCRdb proposes TRBD1, but this gene call is untestable without DNA. The CDR3 runs to 12 residues. Per the germline V gene, CDR1 is DFQATT and CDR2 is SNEGSKA (reference sequence). The CDR3 protein is CSARVRGETQYF.

The rearrangement links TRBV12-3 or TRBV12-4 to TRBJ2-1. This CDR3 has 13 residues. This CDR3 is CASSHTTYNEQFF.

CDR3 residues: CSVEWGGPPYEQYF. The rearrangement joins TRBV29-1 to TRBJ2-7; TCRdb gives TRBD1 as the D gene, but with no DNA this cannot be confirmed. Per germline, CDR1 SQVTM and CDR2 ANQGSEA. This CDR3 has 14 amino acids.

J is TRBJ1-6 and V is TRBV5-1. In germline, CDR1 is SGHRS, CDR2 YFSETQ. The CDR3 spans 13 residues. CDR3 region: CASSLSWNSPLHF. Looking up the rest from reference TRBV5-1 and TRBJ1-6 gives the full variable domain: KAGVTQTPRYLIKTRGQQVTLSCSPISGHRSVSWYQQTPGQGLQFLFEYFSETQRNKGNFPGRFSGRQFSNSRSEMNVSTLELGDSALYLCASSLSWNSPLHFGNGTRLTVT.

This chain connects TRBV12-3 or TRBV12-4 to TRBJ2-1. The CDR3 is 14 residues long. The CDR3 is CASSLVRPYNEQFF.

This chain uses TRBV7-2 with TRBJ2-1; the TRBD2 assignment by TCRdb is unverifiable without DNA. Germline CDR1 SGHTA, CDR2 FQGNSA. This CDR3 spans 14 amino acids. CDR3 sequence reads: CASSLSGSNNEQFF.

The gene calls are TRBV24-1 and TRBJ2-3; as DNA is missing, the TRBD1 call by TCRdb cannot be tested. This CDR3 has 14 amino acids. Looked up from germline, CDR1 is KGHDR and CDR2 is SFDVKD. The CDR3 is CATSDLSTGDTQYF.

J is TRBJ1-1 and V is TRBV6-2 or TRBV6-3; the D call from TCRdb, TRBD1, cannot be confirmed without DNA. The CDR3 loop spans 12 amino acids. Germline CDR1 and CDR2: MNHEY and SVGEGT. The CDR3: CASSYNPREAFF.

The V gene is TRBV20-1, the J gene TRBJ2-7; TCRdb calls TRBD2, which cannot be checked without DNA. Germline V gives CDR1 DFQATT, CDR2 SNEGSKA (reference sequence). The CDR3 contains 14 residues. CDR3 residues: CSAEEGEVSYEQYF.

This CDR3 reads CASSLVGAGGETQYF. This chain links TRBV7-7 with TRBJ2-5; TCRdb outputs TRBD1, but without DNA this stays unchecked. CDR3 length: 15 residues. The germline CDR1 and CDR2 sequences are SSHAT and FNYEAQ (reference sequence).

The chain joins TRBV25-1 to TRBJ2-1. Germline V gene lookup returns CDR1 MGHDK and CDR2 SYGVNS. The CDR3 runs 12 residues. CDR3: CASGARRNEQFF.

The rearrangement joins TRBV7-6 to TRBJ2-5; the TRBD1 assignment by TCRdb is unverifiable without DNA. Germline CDR1 is SGHVS and CDR2 is FNYEAQ. This CDR3 is built from 14 residues. The CDR3 loop is CASSFSTGQETQYF.

This sequence joins TRBV12-3 or TRBV12-4 and TRBJ1-1; TCRdb designates TRBD1, a call that cannot be tested without DNA. There are 13 residues in the CDR3. The CDR3 loop reads CASSKDRVTEAFF.

The V and J genes are TRBV7-2 and TRBJ2-3. The CDR3 covers 17 residues. Per the germline V gene, CDR1 is SGHTA and CDR2 is FQGNSA. Here the CDR3 reads CASSLAPTGPSTDTQYF.

The rearrangement joins TRBV12-3 or TRBV12-4 to TRBJ1-5; TCRdb calls TRBD1, which cannot be checked without DNA. The CDR3 is 14 residues long. CDR3 protein: CASRGQSYNQPQHF.

V and J are TRBV10-2 and TRBJ2-7; TCRdb names TRBD1, which stays unverified in the absence of DNA. Germline V gives CDR1 WSHSY, CDR2 SAAADI. The CDR3 spans 15 residues. The CDR3: CASSDPVGGPYEQYF.

The CDR3 here is CASSYSSTETQYF. The chain uses TRBV6-5 and TRBJ2-5. Looked up from germline, CDR1 is MNHEY and CDR2 is SVGAGI. The CDR3 length is 13 residues.

The rearrangement links TRBV7-2 to TRBJ1-5; TCRdb gives TRBD1 as the D gene, but with no DNA this cannot be confirmed. The CDR3 is made up of 16 amino acids. Germline CDR1 and CDR2: SGHTA and FQGNSA. This CDR3 reads CASSEETGIVNQPQHF.

The chain links TRBV7-2 to TRBJ2-3. This CDR3 is built from 13 residues. The germline V gene encodes CDR1 SGHTA and CDR2 FQGNSA. CDR3 protein: CASSYEITDTQYF.

The chain employs TRBV15 and TRBJ2-1. The CDR3 covers 15 residues. Germline lookup yields CDR1 LNHNV and CDR2 YYDKDF (reference sequence). This CDR3 reads CATSRTLIDYNEQFF.

V is TRBV5-6 and J is TRBJ2-7; lacking DNA, the TRBD1 call made by TCRdb goes unchecked. This CDR3 has 15 residues. CDR1 and CDR2 (germline): SGHDT, YYEEEE. The CDR3 is CASSFGQGVFYEQYF. The variable domain in full, completed from reference TRBV5-6 and TRBJ2-7, reads DAGVTQSPTHLIKTRGQQVTLRCSPKSGHDTVSWYQQALGQGPQFIFQYYEEEERQRGNFPDRFSGHQFPNYSSELNVNALLLGDSALYLCASSFGQGVFYEQYFGPGTRLTVT.

This sequence joins TRBV5-1 and TRBJ2-3; the D call from TCRdb, TRBD2, cannot be confirmed without DNA. There are 17 residues in the CDR3. Germline V gives CDR1 SGHRS, CDR2 YFSETQ. The CDR3 sequence is CASSPARLELSTDTQYF.

The chain joins TRBV6-2 or TRBV6-3 to TRBJ2-7. The CDR3 has 13 amino acids. CDR1 and CDR2 from the germline V gene are MNHEY and SVGEGT. The CDR3 loop is CASRFAGSYEQYF.

The chain recombines TRBV6-1 with TRBJ1-5; TCRdb calls TRBD1, which cannot be checked without DNA. The CDR3 extends over 18 amino acids. Germline-derived CDR1 and CDR2 are MNHNS and SASEGT. CDR3 protein: CASSEALTPGQTNQPQHF.

The chain links TRBV11-2 to TRBJ2-1; TCRdb reports TRBD1, a call that lacks DNA to check it against. CDR3 length: 14 amino acids. CDR1 and CDR2 (germline): SGHAT, FQNNGV. The CDR3 region is CASVRDRAYNEQFF.

The rearrangement links TRBV29-1 to TRBJ2-5. The V gene's germline CDR1 is SQVTM and CDR2 ANQGSEA. CDR3 length: 12 residues. CDR3 residues: CSVETAGETQYF.

The J gene is TRBJ2-3, the V gene TRBV12-3 or TRBV12-4; the TCRdb call, TRBD1, lacks DNA for checking. This CDR3 comprises 15 residues. The CDR3 region is CASSQVVRAADTQYF.

V is TRBV5-1 and J is TRBJ2-6. Germline lookup yields CDR1 SGHRS and CDR2 YFSETQ. The CDR3 is made up of 16 amino acids. The CDR3 is CASRGSGVSGANVLTF.

The chain links TRBV24-1 to TRBJ1-3. Germline CDR1 reads KGHDR; CDR2 reads SFDVKD. The CDR3 covers 21 residues. This CDR3 reads CATLWGRGRRGYLLSGNTIYF.

This clonotype counts as medium-sized by frequency. CDR3: CASRWLAGYNEQFF. The chain joins TRBV7-9 to TRBJ2-1; the TRBD2 assignment by TCRdb is unverifiable without DNA. The V gene's germline CDR1 is SEHNR and CDR2 FQNEAQ (reference sequence). The CDR3 runs to 14 residues. The variable domain in full, with the rest retrieved from reference TRBV7-9 and TRBJ2-1, is DTGVSQNPRHKITKRGQNVTFRCDPISEHNRLYWYRQTLGQGPEFLTYFQNEAQLEKSRLLSDRFSAERPKGSFSTLEIQRTEQGDSAMYLCASRWLAGYNEQFFGPGTRLTVL.